Below, 27 T cell receptor beta chains from the same sample are listed, as sequenced in a study of blood T cell repertoires in COVID-19. The method was immunoSEQ multiplex PCR; TCRdb's version includes in-frame clones alone and lacks a portion of them. The sample lists under 300,000 clones; roughly 90% were seen once. The sequencing sample was made of peripheral blood. Receptors were obtained from a man aged 25-40 years who had recovered from COVID-19.

The chain carries TRBV6-5 and TRBJ1-1, with a possible D match to TRBD1 (5 bases). The length of the CDR3 is 13 residues. Germline CDR1 is MNHEY and CDR2 is SVGAGI. Trimming shortened V by 6 bases and J by 2 bases, and 10 bases separated the two germline ends. The CDR3 coding sequence is TGTGCCAGCAGGACGGGGGTAAACACTGAAGCTTTCTTT. Protein product: CASRTGVNTEAFF.

The CDR3 coding sequence is TGTGCCAGCAGTTACCCCATCGGGGTCCGGGACTATGGCTACACCTTC. Translated: CASSYPIGVRDYGYTF. The V and J genes are TRBV6-5 and TRBJ1-2, with D hard to call. V was cut by 2 bases and J by 3 bases, with 16 bases left in between. CDR3 size: 16 residues. Looked up from germline, CDR1 is MNHEY and CDR2 is SVGAGI.

This clone occurred once. V and J are TRBV20-1 and TRBJ1-1, with 9 bases aligning to TRBD1. V trimming: 8 bases; J trimming: 5 bases; junction bases outside the gene matches: 3. Germline lookup yields CDR1 DFQATT and CDR2 SNEGSKA (reference sequence). CDR3 length: 11 amino acids. The CDR3 DNA reads TGCAGTACAGGGGGCCGTACTGAAGCTTTCTTT. Its translation is CSTGGRTEAFF.

This chain connects TRBV27 to TRBJ2-2; D possibly corresponds to TRBD1 (6 bases). Germline lookup yields CDR1 MNHEY and CDR2 SMNVEV (reference sequence). V was shortened by 5 bases and J by 5 bases, with 12 bases between the two germline ends. The CDR3 length is 14 residues. In DNA form, the CDR3 reads TGTGCCAGCAGTGCCCGGACAGCAACCGGGGAGCTGTTTTTT. Translated, it gives CASSARTATGELFF.

V gene TRBV14 combines with J gene TRBJ2-4; D unclear. Trimming took off 1 base at V and 4 bases at J, with 5 bases between the two ends. This CDR3 is 13 amino acids long. Germline assignment: CDR1 SGHDN and CDR2 FVKESK. The CDR3 loop is CASSQVGKNIQYF. DNA for the CDR3: TGTGCCAGCAGCCAAGTCGGGAAAAACATTCAGTACTTC. The full variable domain, its missing parts supplied by reference TRBV14 and TRBJ2-4, is EAGVTQFPSHSVIEKGQTVTLRCDPISGHDNLYWYRRVMGKEIKFLLHFVKESKQDESGMPNNRFLAERTGGTYSTLKVQPAELEDSGVYFCASSQVGKNIQYFGAGTRLSVL.

V and J are TRBV7-9 and TRBJ1-6; D possibly corresponds to TRBD1 (5 bases). The germline V and J ends were trimmed by 7 bases and 4 bases, with 26 bases remaining between them. This CDR3 region has 19 residues. CDR1 and CDR2 (germline): SEHNR, FQNEAQ (reference sequence). The CDR3 spells CASNNFLPRGARYNSPLHF. The CDR3 nucleotides are TGTGCCAGCAACAACTTCTTACCACGTGGGGCCAGGTATAATTCACCCCTCCACTTT.

V gene TRBV7-2 combines with J gene TRBJ1-2; TRBD1 matches 8 bases. This CDR3 is built from 16 residues. CDR1 SGHTA and CDR2 FQGNSA come from the germline V gene. V gave up 1 base and J gave up 7 bases; unmatched junction bases: 11. The CDR3 is CASSLGVQGAAVGYTF. The CDR3 DNA reads TGTGCCAGCAGCTTAGGGGTTCAGGGGGCGGCGGTTGGCTACACCTTC.

V is TRBV18 and J is TRBJ1-3; TRBD1 matches 7 bases. The CDR3 is 15 amino acids. The V gene's germline CDR1 is KGHSH and CDR2 LQKENI. With V trimmed by 3 bases and J by 5 bases, 7 bases remained unmatched. The CDR3 DNA reads as TGTGCCAGCTCACCCCTCGAGGGGGCTAGAAACACCATATATTTT. Translating it yields CASSPLEGARNTIYF.

The rearrangement links TRBV11-2 to TRBJ2-3; TRBD2 aligns across 8 bases. Germline-derived CDR1 and CDR2 are SGHAT and FQNNGV. Losses at the gene ends were 1 base for V and 8 bases for J; bases not matched to a gene: 11. The CDR3 runs to 16 residues. The CDR3 here is CASSLGSGGQYRTQYF. The DNA for the CDR3 is TGTGCCAGCAGCTTAGGGAGCGGGGGCCAATATCGTACGCAGTATTTT.

This clone was recorded a few times. The chain has TRBV6-1 and TRBJ1-5; a possible D gene is TRBD1 (5 bases). The CDR3 has 15 residues. Trimming removed 1 base at V and 5 bases at J, with 12 bases between. Germline CDR1 MNHNS, CDR2 SASEGT. CDR3 sequence (DNA): TGTGCCAGCAGTGAAGTGGAGGGGCGGGATCAGCCCCAGCATTTT. It translates to CASSEVEGRDQPQHF.

V gene TRBV5-1 combines with J gene TRBJ2-2; D might be TRBD2 (6 bases). V shed 3 bases and J shed 3 bases, with 15 bases lying between them. The CDR3 has 16 residues. Germline loops: CDR1 SGHRS, CDR2 YFSETQ. CDR3 loop: CASSSGTSADTGELFF. In DNA, the CDR3 is TGCGCCAGCAGCTCCGGGACTTCTGCTGACACCGGGGAGCTGTTTTTT. Together with reference TRBV5-1 and TRBJ2-2, the CDR3 gives the full variable domain: KAGVTQTPRYLIKTRGQQVTLSCSPISGHRSVSWYQQTPGQGLQFLFEYFSETQRNKGNFPGRFSGRQFSNSRSEMNVSTLELGDSALYLCASSSGTSADTGELFFGEGSRLTVL.

The rearrangement links TRBV5-1 to TRBJ1-5, with D uncertain. V lost 4 bases, J lost 7 bases, and 15 bases lay in between. Germline V gene lookup returns CDR1 SGHRS and CDR2 YFSETQ. The CDR3 spans 14 residues. This CDR3 reads CASSLEEGSQPQHF. The CDR3 DNA reads as TGCGCCAGCAGCCTAGAGGAGGGAAGCCAGCCCCAGCATTTT.

The J gene is TRBJ2-4, the V gene TRBV12-3 or TRBV12-4, with unresolved D. The CDR3 is made up of 11 amino acids. Trimming stripped 3 bases from V and 12 bases from J, with 9 bases between. DNA of the CDR3: TGTGCCAGCAGTTTCTCATTGAGTCAGTACTTC. Its protein is CASSFSLSQYF.

This chain connects TRBV7-9 to TRBJ2-7, with 8 positions matching TRBD2. The germline CDR1 and CDR2 sequences are SEHNR and FQNEAQ (reference sequence). J was trimmed by 2 bases and V by 8 bases; bases with no gene match: 2. The CDR3 runs to 12 residues. The CDR3 nucleotides are TGTGCCAGCGAGCGGGGGCCCTACGAGCAGTACTTC. This codes for CASERGPYEQYF.

The V gene is TRBV7-2, the J gene TRBJ2-5; tentatively, D is TRBD2 (5 bases). Germline lookup yields CDR1 SGHTA and CDR2 FQGNSA. The CDR3 is 15 residues long. The germline V and J ends were trimmed by 5 bases and 0 bases, with 13 bases remaining between them. The CDR3 sequence is CASSPWIGDQETQYF. For the CDR3, the DNA is TGTGCCAGCAGCCCCTGGATCGGGGACCAAGAGACCCAGTACTTC.

V is TRBV7-6 and J is TRBJ1-6, with D tentatively TRBD1 (6 bases). This CDR3 comprises 14 residues. Germline V lookup: CDR1 SGHVS, CDR2 FNYEAQ. The ends were cut back, 1 base at V and 7 bases at J, with 8 bases in the middle. CDR3 protein: CASSLGTGNSPLHF. Written as DNA, the CDR3 is TGTGCCAGCAGCTTAGGTACAGGGAATTCACCCCTCCACTTT.

The gene calls are TRBV10-3 and TRBJ1-2, with TRBD1 matching 7 bases. V was clipped by 6 bases and J by 0 bases; unmatched bases: 10. The CDR3 loop spans 16 amino acids. Germline loops: CDR1 ENHRY, CDR2 SYGVKD. CDR3 nucleotides: TGTGCCATCAGCGCTAGGGGACAGTTAGCTAACTATGGCTACACCTTC. Its translation is CAISARGQLANYGYTF.

The V gene is TRBV5-1, the J gene TRBJ1-4; D remains unclear. The CDR3 runs to 14 residues. Germline loops: CDR1 SGHRS, CDR2 YFSETQ. Trimming stripped 5 bases from V and 3 bases from J, with 11 bases between. The CDR3 region is CASRGQASNEKLFF. CDR3 coding DNA: TGCGCCAGCAGAGGCCAGGCCTCTAATGAAAAACTGTTTTTT.

The chain links TRBV7-8 to TRBJ2-3, with D maybe TRBD1 (5 bases). V lost 4 bases to trimming and J lost 3 bases, with 8 bases between them. CDR1 SGHVS and CDR2 FQNEAQ come from the germline V gene. This CDR3 comprises 13 residues. CDR3 sequence: CASSSGSTDTQYF. The CDR3 DNA follows: TGTGCCAGCAGCTCAGGGTCTACAGATACGCAGTATTTT.

J is TRBJ2-2 and V is TRBV18, with D possibly TRBD1 on 5 matching bases. Germline CDR1 and CDR2: KGHSH and LQKENI. Trimming left V 1 base short and J 3 bases short, with 18 bases between. This CDR3 has 18 residues. The CDR3 loop is CASSPRVQRAGYTGELFF. In DNA form, the CDR3 reads TGTGCCAGCTCACCACGGGTGCAGAGAGCAGGGTACACCGGGGAGCTGTTTTTT.

The chain couples TRBV7-9 to TRBJ2-7; 7 positions agree with TRBD1. There are 13 residues in the CDR3. The trim removed 5 bases at V and 5 bases at J, leaving 6 bases unmatched. Germline-derived CDR1 and CDR2 are SEHNR and FQNEAQ (reference sequence). This CDR3 reads CASSRQGANEQYF. The CDR3 DNA sequence: TGTGCCAGCAGCAGACAGGGAGCCAACGAGCAGTACTTC.

The V and J genes are TRBV19 and TRBJ2-4; maybe TRBD1 (6 bases). The CDR3 runs 16 residues. The V and J ends lost 1 base and 9 bases respectively, with 19 bases between them. Germline CDR1 and CDR2: LNHDA and SQIVND (reference sequence). CDR3 region: CASSIGTAGLDSIQYF. The CDR3, as DNA: TGTGCCAGTAGTATAGGGACAGCCGGGCTGGACAGCATTCAGTACTTC. Full variable domain (rest looked up from reference TRBV19 and TRBJ2-4): DGGITQSPKYLFRKEGQNVTLSCEQNLNHDAMYWYRQDPGQGLRLIYYSQIVNDFQKGDIAEGYSVSREKKESFPLTVTSAQKNPTAFYLCASSIGTAGLDSIQYFGAGTRLSVL.

This clone came up once. The chain couples TRBV11-2 to TRBJ2-7; TRBD1 matches 12 bases. V gave up 0 bases and J gave up 5 bases; unmatched junction bases: 5. This CDR3 has 16 residues. Germline CDR1 reads SGHAT; CDR2 reads FQNNGV. The CDR3 region has the DNA TGTGCCAGCAGCTTAGATTTGGGACAGGGGGCCCACGAGCAGTACTTC. Its protein product is CASSLDLGQGAHEQYF. The variable domain in full, completed from reference TRBV11-2 and TRBJ2-7, reads EAGVAQSPRYKIIEKRQSVAFWCNPISGHATLYWYQQILGQGPKLLIQFQNNGVVDDSQLPKDRFSAERLKGVDSTLKIQPAKLEDSAVYLCASSLDLGQGAHEQYFGPGTRLTVT.

A single count supports this clone. The chain links TRBV5-1 to TRBJ2-3; 10 nucleotides align to TRBD1. Unmatched junction bases numbered 8, after V lost 4 bases and J lost 3 bases. This CDR3 comprises 16 residues. Germline V gene lookup returns CDR1 SGHRS and CDR2 YFSETQ. The CDR3 region is CASSPGQGESTDTQYF. CDR3 DNA sequence: TGCGCCAGCAGCCCCGGACAGGGGGAAAGTACAGATACGCAGTATTTT.

J is TRBJ2-3 and V is TRBV5-6, with a weak D call TRBD1 (5 bases). V dropped 0 bases and J dropped 1 base, with 18 bases sitting between them. The V gene's germline CDR1 is SGHDT and CDR2 YYEEEE. CDR3 length equals 18 residues. The CDR3 here is CASSLALTALLRTDTQYF. The CDR3 DNA follows: TGTGCCAGCAGCTTGGCCTTGACAGCTCTTCTTCGCACAGATACGCAGTATTTT.

The chain is built from TRBV6-5 and TRBJ1-4; D unclear. The CDR3 runs to 15 residues. Germline-derived CDR1 and CDR2 are MNHEY and SVGAGI. Trimming cost V 2 bases and J 0 bases, with 7 bases left between them. CDR3 nucleotide sequence: TGTGCCAGCAGTTACACGGGAGCAACTAATGAAAAACTGTTTTTT. This codes for CASSYTGATNEKLFF.

The chain has TRBV18 and TRBJ1-5, with 8 nucleotides matching TRBD1. Unmatched junction bases numbered 7, after V lost 5 bases and J lost 4 bases. This CDR3 region has 15 residues. Germline loops: CDR1 KGHSH, CDR2 LQKENI. The CDR3 sequence is CASSETGVNNQPQHF. The DNA for the CDR3 is TGTGCCAGCTCAGAGACAGGGGTTAATAATCAGCCCCAGCATTTT.